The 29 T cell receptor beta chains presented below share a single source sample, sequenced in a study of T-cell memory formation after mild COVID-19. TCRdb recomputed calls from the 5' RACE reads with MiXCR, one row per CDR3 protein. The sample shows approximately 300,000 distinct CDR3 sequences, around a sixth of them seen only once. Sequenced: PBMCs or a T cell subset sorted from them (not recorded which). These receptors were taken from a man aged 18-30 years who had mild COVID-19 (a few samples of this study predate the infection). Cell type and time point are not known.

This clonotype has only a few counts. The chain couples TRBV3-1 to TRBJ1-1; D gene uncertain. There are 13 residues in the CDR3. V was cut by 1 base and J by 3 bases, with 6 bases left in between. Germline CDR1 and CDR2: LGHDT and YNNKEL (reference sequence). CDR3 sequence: CASSQGRHTEAFF. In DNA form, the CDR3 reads TGTGCCAGCAGCCAAGGCAGGCACACTGAAGCTTTCTTT.

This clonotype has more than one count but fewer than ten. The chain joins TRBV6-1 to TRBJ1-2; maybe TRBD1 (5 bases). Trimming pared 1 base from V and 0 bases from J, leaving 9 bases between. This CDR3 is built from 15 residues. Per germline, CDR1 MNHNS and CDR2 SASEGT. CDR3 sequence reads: CASSEEVGANYGYTF. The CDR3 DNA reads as TGTGCCAGCAGTGAAGAGGTGGGGGCTAACTATGGCTACACCTTC.

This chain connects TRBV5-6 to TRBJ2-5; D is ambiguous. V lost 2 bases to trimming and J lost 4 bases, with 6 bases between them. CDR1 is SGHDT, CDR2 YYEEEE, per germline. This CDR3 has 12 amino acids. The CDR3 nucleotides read TGTGCCAGCAGCTTTCGTACAGAGACCCAGTACTTC. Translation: CASSFRTETQYF.

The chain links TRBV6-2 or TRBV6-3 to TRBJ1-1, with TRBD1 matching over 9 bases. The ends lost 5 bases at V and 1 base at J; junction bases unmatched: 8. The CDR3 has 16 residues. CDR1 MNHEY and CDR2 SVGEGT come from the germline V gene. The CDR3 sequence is CASSTRTGVENTEAFF. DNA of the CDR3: TGTGCCAGCAGTACCCGGACAGGGGTAGAGAACACTGAAGCTTTCTTT.

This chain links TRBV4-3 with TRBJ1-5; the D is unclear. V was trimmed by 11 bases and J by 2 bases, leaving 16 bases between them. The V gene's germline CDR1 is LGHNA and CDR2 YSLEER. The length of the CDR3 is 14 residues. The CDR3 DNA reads TGCGCCCCCAACCGGAGGGATTGCAATCAGCCCCAGCATTTT. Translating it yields CAPNRRDCNQPQHF.

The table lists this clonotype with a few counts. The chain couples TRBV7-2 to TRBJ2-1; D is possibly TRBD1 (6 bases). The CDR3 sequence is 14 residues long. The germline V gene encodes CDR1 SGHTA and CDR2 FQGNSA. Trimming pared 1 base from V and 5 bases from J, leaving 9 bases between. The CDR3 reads CASSLGQGNNEQFF. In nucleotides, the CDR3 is TGTGCCAGCAGCTTAGGTCAGGGGAACAATGAGCAGTTCTTC.

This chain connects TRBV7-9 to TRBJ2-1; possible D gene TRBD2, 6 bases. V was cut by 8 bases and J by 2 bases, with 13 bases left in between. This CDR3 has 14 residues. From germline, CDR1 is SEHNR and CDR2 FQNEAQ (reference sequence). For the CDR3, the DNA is TGTGCCAGCTCAAGCGGGTCTACCTACAATGAGCAGTTCTTC. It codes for CASSSGSTYNEQFF.

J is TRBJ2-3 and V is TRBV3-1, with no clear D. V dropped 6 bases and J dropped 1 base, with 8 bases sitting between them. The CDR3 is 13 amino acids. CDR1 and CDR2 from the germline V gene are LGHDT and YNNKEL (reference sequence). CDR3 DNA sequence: TGTGCCAGCAGACCCCCCGGCACAGATACGCAGTATTTT. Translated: CASRPPGTDTQYF.

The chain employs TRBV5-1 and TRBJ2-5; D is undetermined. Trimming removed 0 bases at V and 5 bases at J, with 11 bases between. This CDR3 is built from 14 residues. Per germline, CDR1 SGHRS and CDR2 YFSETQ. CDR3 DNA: TGCGCCAGCAGCTTGGCCGAGGCGTGGGAGACCCAGTACTTC. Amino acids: CASSLAEAWETQYF.

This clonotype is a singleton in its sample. CDR3 protein: CASSQEETGSVNQPQHF. CDR3 in DNA: TGTGCCAGCAGCCAAGAAGAAACAGGGTCTGTCAATCAGCCCCAGCATTTT. This chain joins TRBV4-2 and TRBJ1-5, with a possible D match to TRBD1 (6 bases). Between the trimmed V and J ends, which lost 0 bases and 3 bases, there was a span of 15 bases. Germline V gives CDR1 LGHNA, CDR2 YNFKEQ. This CDR3 is built from 17 residues.

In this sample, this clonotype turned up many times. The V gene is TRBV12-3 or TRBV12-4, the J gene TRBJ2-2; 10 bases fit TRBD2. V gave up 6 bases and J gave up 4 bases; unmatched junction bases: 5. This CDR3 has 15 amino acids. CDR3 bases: TGTGCCAGCAGCTTACGACTAGCGGGCACCGGGGAGCTGTTTTTT. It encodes CASSLRLAGTGELFF.

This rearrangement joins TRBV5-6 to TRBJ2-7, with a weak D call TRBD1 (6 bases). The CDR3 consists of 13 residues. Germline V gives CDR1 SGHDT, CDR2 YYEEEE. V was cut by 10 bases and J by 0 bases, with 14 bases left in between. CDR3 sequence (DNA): TGTGCCCAAACAGGGATCAGCTCCTACGAGCAGTACTTC. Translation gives CAQTGISSYEQYF. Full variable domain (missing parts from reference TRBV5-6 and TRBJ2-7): DAGVTQSPTHLIKTRGQQVTLRCSPKSGHDTVSWYQQALGQGPQFIFQYYEEEERQRGNFPDRFSGHQFPNYSSELNVNALLLGDSALYLCAQTGISSYEQYFGPGTRLTVT.

The CDR3 is CASSPPRNSGNTIYF. The CDR3 DNA reads as TGTGCCAGCAGCCCACCTAGGAATTCTGGAAACACCATATATTTT. The chain employs TRBV9 and TRBJ1-3, with no clear D. CDR3 length equals 15 residues. Germline CDR1 is SGDLS and CDR2 is YYNGEE. Trimming stripped 4 bases from V and 1 base from J, with 12 bases between.

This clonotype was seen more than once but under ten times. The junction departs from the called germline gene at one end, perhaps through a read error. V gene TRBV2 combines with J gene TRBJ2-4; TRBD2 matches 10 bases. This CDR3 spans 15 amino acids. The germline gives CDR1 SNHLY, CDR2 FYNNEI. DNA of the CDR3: TGTGCCAGCAGTACCGGGACTAGCGTATACTCCATTCCGTACTTC. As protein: CASSTGTSVYSIPYF.

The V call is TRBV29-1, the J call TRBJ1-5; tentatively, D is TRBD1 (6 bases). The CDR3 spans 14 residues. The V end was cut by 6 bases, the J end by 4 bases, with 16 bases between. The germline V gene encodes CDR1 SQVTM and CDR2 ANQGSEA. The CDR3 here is CSVATGTGNQPQHF. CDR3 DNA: TGCAGCGTCGCTACAGGGACGGGGAATCAGCCCCAGCATTTT. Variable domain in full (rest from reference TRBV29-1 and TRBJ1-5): SAVISQKPSRDICQRGTSLTIQCQVDSQVTMMFWYRQQPGQSLTLIATANQGSEATYESGFVIDKFPISRPNLTFSTLTVSNMSPEDSSIYLCSVATGTGNQPQHFGDGTRLSIL.

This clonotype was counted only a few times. The DNA of the CDR3 is TGTGCCAGCAGCCCAATCTGGGTCCCCACTGAAGCTTTCTTT. Translating it yields CASSPIWVPTEAFF. The rearrangement uses TRBV7-9 and TRBJ1-1; D is undetermined. Deletions cut 5 bases from V and 4 bases from J, with 14 bases between. The CDR3 is 14 amino acids. The germline CDR1 and CDR2 sequences are SEHNR and FQNEAQ (reference sequence).

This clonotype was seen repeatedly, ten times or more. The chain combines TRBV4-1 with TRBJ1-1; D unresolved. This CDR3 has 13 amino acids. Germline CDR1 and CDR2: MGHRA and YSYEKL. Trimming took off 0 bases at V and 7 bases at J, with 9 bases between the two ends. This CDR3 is CASSQDGTFEAFF. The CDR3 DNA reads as TGCGCCAGCAGCCAAGATGGCACCTTTGAAGCTTTCTTT.

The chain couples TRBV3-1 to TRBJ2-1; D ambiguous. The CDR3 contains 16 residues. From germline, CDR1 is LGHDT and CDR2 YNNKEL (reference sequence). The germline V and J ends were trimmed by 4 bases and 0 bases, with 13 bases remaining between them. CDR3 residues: CASSPLWSSSYNEQFF. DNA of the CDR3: TGTGCCAGCAGCCCCTTATGGTCGAGCTCCTACAATGAGCAGTTCTTC.

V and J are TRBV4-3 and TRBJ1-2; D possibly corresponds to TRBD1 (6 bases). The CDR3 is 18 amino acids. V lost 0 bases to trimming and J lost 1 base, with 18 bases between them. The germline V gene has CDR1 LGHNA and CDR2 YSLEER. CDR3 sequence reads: CASSQESGFEQGNYGYTF. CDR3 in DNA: TGCGCCAGCAGCCAAGAGTCTGGTTTCGAACAGGGTAACTATGGCTACACCTTC.

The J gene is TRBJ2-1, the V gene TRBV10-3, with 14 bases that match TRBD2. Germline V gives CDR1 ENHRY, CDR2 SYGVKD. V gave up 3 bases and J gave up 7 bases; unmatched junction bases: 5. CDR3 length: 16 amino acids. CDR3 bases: TGTGCCATCAGTGAAACCGGGACTAGCGGGGGAAATGAGCAGTTCTTC. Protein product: CAISETGTSGGNEQFF.

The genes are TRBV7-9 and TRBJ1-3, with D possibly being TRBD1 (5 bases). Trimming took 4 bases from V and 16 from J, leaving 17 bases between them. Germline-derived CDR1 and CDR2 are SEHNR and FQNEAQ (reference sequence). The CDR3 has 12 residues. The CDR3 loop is CASSSGTSRGYF. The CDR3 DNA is TGTGCCAGCAGCTCCGGGACCTCGAGAGGGTATTTT.

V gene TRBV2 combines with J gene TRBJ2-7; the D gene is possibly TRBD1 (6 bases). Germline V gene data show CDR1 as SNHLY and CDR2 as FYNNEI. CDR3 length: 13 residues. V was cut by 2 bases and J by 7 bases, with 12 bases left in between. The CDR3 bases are TGTGCCAGCAGTGAACCCCAGGGGAGAGAGCAGTACTTC. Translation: CASSEPQGREQYF. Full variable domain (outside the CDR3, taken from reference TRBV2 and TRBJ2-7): EPEVTQTPSHQVTQMGQEVILRCVPISNHLYFYWYRQILGQKVEFLVSFYNNEISEKSEIFDDQFSVERPDGSNFTLKIRSTKLEDSAMYFCASSEPQGREQYFGPGTRLTVT.

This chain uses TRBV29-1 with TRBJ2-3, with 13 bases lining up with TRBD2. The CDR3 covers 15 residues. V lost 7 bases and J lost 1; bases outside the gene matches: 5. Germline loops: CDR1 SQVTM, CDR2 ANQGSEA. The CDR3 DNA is TGCAGCGCCGGGGGGACTAGCGGGGGCACAGATACGCAGTATTTT. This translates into CSAGGTSGGTDTQYF.

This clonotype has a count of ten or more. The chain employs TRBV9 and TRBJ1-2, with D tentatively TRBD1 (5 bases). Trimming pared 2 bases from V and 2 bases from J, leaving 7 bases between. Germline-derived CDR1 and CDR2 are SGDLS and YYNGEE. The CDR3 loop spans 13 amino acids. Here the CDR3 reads CASSVGGNYGYTF. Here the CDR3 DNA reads TGTGCCAGCAGCGTCGGGGGGAACTATGGCTACACCTTC.

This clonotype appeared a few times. In DNA form, the CDR3 reads TGTGCCATCAGTGAGTCGCGGGAAAAACTGTTTTTT. Protein product: CAISESREKLFF. The chain combines TRBV10-3 with TRBJ1-4; D remains unclear. CDR3 length: 12 amino acids. Trimming took 0 bases from V and 8 from J, leaving 4 bases between them. Germline values: CDR1 ENHRY, CDR2 SYGVKD.

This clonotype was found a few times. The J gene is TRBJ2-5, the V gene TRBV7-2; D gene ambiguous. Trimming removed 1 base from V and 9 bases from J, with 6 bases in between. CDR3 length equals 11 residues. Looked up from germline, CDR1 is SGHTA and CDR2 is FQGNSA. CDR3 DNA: TGTGCCAGCAGCTTAGAGACGGCCCAGTACTTC. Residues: CASSLETAQYF.

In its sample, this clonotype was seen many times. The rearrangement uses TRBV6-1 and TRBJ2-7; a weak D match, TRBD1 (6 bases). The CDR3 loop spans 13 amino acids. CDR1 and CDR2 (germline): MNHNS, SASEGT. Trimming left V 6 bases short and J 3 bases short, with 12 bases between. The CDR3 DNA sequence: TGTGCCAGCAGGGGACAACTACTCTACGAGCAGTACTTC. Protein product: CASRGQLLYEQYF.

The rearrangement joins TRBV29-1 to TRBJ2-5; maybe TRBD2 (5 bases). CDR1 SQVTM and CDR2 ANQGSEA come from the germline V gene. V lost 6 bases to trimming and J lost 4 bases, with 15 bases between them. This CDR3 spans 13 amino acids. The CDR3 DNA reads TGCAGCGTCTCCAAAGGCGAGGGAGAGACCCAGTACTTC. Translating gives CSVSKGEGETQYF. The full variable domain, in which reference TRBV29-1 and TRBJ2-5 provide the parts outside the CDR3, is SAVISQKPSRDICQRGTSLTIQCQVDSQVTMMFWYRQQPGQSLTLIATANQGSEATYESGFVIDKFPISRPNLTFSTLTVSNMSPEDSSIYLCSVSKGEGETQYFGPGTRLLVL.

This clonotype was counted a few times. The CDR3 region is CASSLGLAGGLRAQYF. CDR3 in DNA: TGTGCCAGCAGCTTAGGACTAGCGGGGGGACTTCGAGCGCAGTATTTT. The chain employs TRBV7-9 and TRBJ2-3; 13 bases are shared with TRBD2. The length of the CDR3 is 16 residues. CDR1 is SEHNR, CDR2 FQNEAQ, per germline (reference sequence). With 1 base clipped from V and 10 bases from J, the junction kept 8 bases outside the gene matches.